The 6 T cell receptor beta chains presented below share a single source sample, sequenced in a study of blood T cell repertoires in COVID-19. The assay was immunoSEQ multiplex PCR, and TCRdb's table has in-frame clones only and misses some. Among around 100,000 clones, approximately 88% were seen once, and the ten largest hold roughly a quarter. Sample: peripheral blood. Every receptor here comes from a man between 60 and 75 years old with acute or convalescent COVID-19.

The rearrangement uses TRBV11-3 and TRBJ2-1; a possible D gene is TRBD2 (6 bases). Trimming took 5 bases from V and 10 from J, leaving 12 bases between them. Germline lookup yields CDR1 SGHNT and CDR2 YENEEA. The CDR3 totals 12 residues. CDR3 region: CASSRDLTEQFF. DNA of the CDR3: TGTGCCAGCAGCCGGGACTTGACCGAGCAGTTCTTC.

Here the CDR3 reads CASSLATGQTGELFF. CDR3 DNA sequence: TGCGCCAGCAGCCTAGCGACAGGGCAAACCGGGGAGCTGTTTTTT. V is TRBV5-1 and J is TRBJ2-2, with D perhaps TRBD1 (7 bases). The CDR3 length is 15 residues. The germline V gene has CDR1 SGHRS and CDR2 YFSETQ. V was pared by 4 bases and J by 5 bases, with 15 bases between.

As DNA, the CDR3 is TGTGCCAGCAGCCAAGATATAAGCGGAGGATACAATGAGCAGTTCTTC. Translated, it gives CASSQDISGGYNEQFF. The rearrangement joins TRBV3-1 (or the pseudogene TRBV3-2) to TRBJ2-1; a possible D gene is TRBD2 (5 bases). V lost 0 bases to trimming and J lost 4 bases, with 13 bases between them. The CDR3 loop spans 16 amino acids. The germline gives CDR1 LGHDT, CDR2 YNNKEL (reference sequence).

The chain recombines TRBV25-1 with TRBJ1-5; a possible D gene is TRBD1 (6 bases). CDR3 length equals 14 residues. Germline CDR1 MGHDK, CDR2 SYGVNS. The ends were cut back, 2 bases at V and 4 bases at J, with 9 bases in the middle. CDR3: CASSEVGGNQPQHF. CDR3 DNA: TGTGCCAGCAGTGAAGTAGGGGGAAATCAGCCCCAGCATTTT.

This chain connects TRBV28 to TRBJ1-1; D gene unclear. Trimming pared 0 bases from V and 0 bases from J, leaving 8 bases between. Germline-derived CDR1 and CDR2 are MDHEN and SYDVKM. This CDR3 is 15 amino acids long. The CDR3 nucleotides are TGTGCCAGCAGTTTATGGGGCCTTTTGAACACTGAAGCTTTCTTT. This codes for CASSLWGLLNTEAFF. The variable domain in full, with the rest retrieved from reference TRBV28 and TRBJ1-1, is DVKVTQSSRYLVKRTGEKVFLECVQDMDHENMFWYRQDPGLGLRLIYFSYDVKMKEKGDIPEGYSVSREKKERFSLILESASTNQTSMYLCASSLWGLLNTEAFFGQGTRLTVV.

The V and J genes are TRBV20-1 and TRBJ1-1; 7 bases map to TRBD1. The CDR3 is 11 amino acids. From germline, CDR1 is DFQATT and CDR2 SNEGSKA (reference sequence). Trimming took 6 bases from V and 11 from J; bases not matched to a gene: 9. CDR3 nucleotide sequence: TGCAGTGCCAAAACAGGGGCCCAGGCTTTCTTT. This sequence encodes CSAKTGAQAFF.